The 30 T cell receptor beta chains reported below all come from one sample, sequenced in a study of shared clonotypes between healthy human individuals. Generated by immunoSEQ multiplex PCR, the TCRdb table keeps only in-frame clones and is missing some. This sample has some 2,400,000 clones; almost 96% occur once, and the top ten carry roughly 0.13%. Source material: naive CD4+ T cells sorted from blood. Subset indicated: CD45RA+ positively selected. These receptors were taken from a man in his late teens or twenties in good health.

The chain joins TRBV5-4 to TRBJ1-4; possibly TRBD1 for D (6 bases). Trimming took off 0 bases at V and 7 bases at J, with 7 bases between the two ends. The CDR3 has 13 amino acids. Germline V gene lookup returns CDR1 SGHNT and CDR2 YYREEE (reference sequence). In nucleotides, the CDR3 is TGTGCCAGCAGCTTGGGGACAGCTGAAAAACTGTTTTTT. Translating it yields CASSLGTAEKLFF.

The chain carries TRBV5-1 and TRBJ2-1, with unresolved D. The germline V and J ends were trimmed by 2 bases and 4 bases, with 16 bases remaining between them. The CDR3 is 16 amino acids. Looked up from germline, CDR1 is SGHRS and CDR2 is YFSETQ. The CDR3 bases are TGCGCCAGCAGCTTTGGTACTGCCGGCCAATACAATGAGCAGTTCTTC. Its protein product is CASSFGTAGQYNEQFF.

This chain connects TRBV7-6 to TRBJ2-3; D is perhaps TRBD2 (6 bases). Germline-derived CDR1 and CDR2 are SGHVS and FNYEAQ. This CDR3 region has 15 residues. With 0 bases removed from V and 5 bases from J, the gap between germline ends came to 12 bases. The CDR3 here is CASSLASGRGDTQYF. In DNA, the CDR3 is TGTGCCAGCAGCTTAGCTAGCGGAAGAGGAGATACGCAGTATTTT.

The chain couples TRBV18 to TRBJ2-1; possible D gene TRBD2, 7 bases. The CDR3 sequence is 18 residues long. CDR1 is KGHSH, CDR2 LQKENI, per germline. Trimming shortened V by 5 bases and J by 0 bases, and 20 bases separated the two germline ends. CDR3 DNA: TGTGCCAGCTCAGGGGGGGCTCTGAGAGGAAGCTCCTACAATGAGCAGTTCTTC. Amino acid sequence: CASSGGALRGSSYNEQFF.

As concerns this clone: Distinct nucleotide sequences in the sample also encode this CDR3. Written as DNA, the CDR3 is TGCGCCAGCAGCTTGGAGGGCATACAAGAGACCCAGTACTTC. It is translated as CASSLEGIQETQYF. The gene calls are TRBV5-1 and TRBJ2-5; D gene ambiguous. CDR3 length: 14 residues. The germline V gene encodes CDR1 SGHRS and CDR2 YFSETQ. The V gene lost 0 bases and the J gene lost 2 bases, with 8 bases spanning the gap.

This sequence joins TRBV18 and TRBJ1-6; 9 positions match TRBD1. After removal of 5 bases from V and 10 bases from J, the junction contained 9 bases not matched to a gene. Germline loops: CDR1 KGHSH, CDR2 LQKENI. CDR3 length: 15 residues. CDR3 region: CASSATGGAESPLHF. The CDR3 DNA reads as TGTGCCAGCTCAGCCACAGGGGGCGCAGAATCACCCCTCCACTTT.

This chain connects TRBV30 to TRBJ1-1; no reliable D call. Trimming stripped 4 bases from V and 3 bases from J, with 9 bases between. This CDR3 comprises 12 residues. Germline CDR1 GTSNPN, CDR2 SVGIG (reference sequence). The CDR3: CAWTSIYTEAFF. DNA of the CDR3: TGTGCCTGGACCTCAATTTACACTGAAGCTTTCTTT.

This chain connects TRBV9 to TRBJ2-2; 10 bases are a match to TRBD2. J gave up 4 bases and V 3 bases, and 12 bases lay outside the gene matches. Germline V gene lookup returns CDR1 SGDLS and CDR2 YYNGEE. The CDR3 runs to 18 residues. This CDR3 reads CASSATSGANFGTGELFF. The DNA for the CDR3 is TGTGCCAGCAGCGCAACTAGCGGGGCGAACTTCGGCACCGGGGAGCTGTTTTTT.

This rearrangement joins TRBV5-6 to TRBJ2-3; D is ambiguous. This CDR3 has 13 residues. Germline CDR1 SGHDT, CDR2 YYEEEE. Trimming shortened V by 6 bases and J by 6 bases, and 14 bases separated the two germline ends. The CDR3 is CASTRKGRDTQYF. CDR3 in DNA: TGTGCCAGCACCCGCAAGGGAAGGGATACGCAGTATTTT.

The CDR3: CASSLDGPVEELFF. In DNA form, the CDR3 reads TGCGCCAGCAGCTTGGACGGCCCCGTAGAGGAACTGTTTTTT. The V and J genes are TRBV5-1 and TRBJ1-4; D is undetermined. The CDR3 consists of 14 residues. From germline, CDR1 is SGHRS and CDR2 YFSETQ. Trimming stripped 0 bases from V and 12 bases from J, with 15 bases between.

The rearrangement joins TRBV13 to TRBJ2-7; TRBD2 matches at 13 bases. Losses at the gene ends were 6 bases for V and 2 bases for J; bases not matched to a gene: 7. The CDR3 consists of 16 residues. The V gene's germline CDR1 is PRHDT and CDR2 FYEKMQ (reference sequence). DNA of the CDR3: TGTGCCAGCAGTGACACCGGGACTAGCGGGACCTACGAGCAGTACTTC. Protein: CASSDTGTSGTYEQYF.

The CDR3 sequence: CASSADTRGTEAFF. CDR3 coding DNA: TGTGCCAGCTCAGCGGACACCCGGGGTACTGAAGCTTTCTTT. The J gene is TRBJ1-1, the V gene TRBV6-6; D perhaps matches TRBD1 (5 bases). This CDR3 comprises 14 residues. Trimming pared 8 bases from V and 5 bases from J, leaving 18 bases between. CDR1 is MNHNY and CDR2 is SVGAGI in the germline V gene (reference sequence).

This chain connects TRBV11-2 to TRBJ2-5, with D perhaps TRBD1 or TRBD2 (5 bases each). V gave up 5 bases and J gave up 1 base, with 5 bases separating them. This CDR3 comprises 12 residues. Germline V gene lookup returns CDR1 SGHAT and CDR2 FQNNGV. CDR3 sequence (DNA): TGTGCCAGCAGCGGGGGCCAAGAGACCCAGTACTTC. This translates into CASSGGQETQYF.

The chain has TRBV5-1 and TRBJ2-2; possibly TRBD1 or TRBD2 for D (5 bases each). The ends were cut back, 4 bases at V and 5 bases at J, with 18 bases in the middle. Germline CDR1 SGHRS, CDR2 YFSETQ. The CDR3 has 16 residues. CDR3 bases: TGCGCCAGCAGCACCGATCCGGGACGCCCAACCGGGGAGCTGTTTTTT. This codes for CASSTDPGRPTGELFF.

V usage is TRBV5-5 and J usage is TRBJ1-4; the D is unclear. The CDR3 has 18 amino acids. CDR1 and CDR2 (germline): SGHKS, YYEKEE (reference sequence). Trimming shortened V by 2 bases and J by 4 bases, and 21 bases separated the two germline ends. CDR3 residues: CASSLRLGSGDINEKLFF. CDR3 DNA sequence: TGTGCCAGCAGCTTAAGGCTTGGTTCGGGAGACATTAATGAAAAACTGTTTTTT.

The rearrangement uses TRBV19 and TRBJ2-7; TRBD2 matches at 8 bases. V lost 3 bases, J lost 4 bases, and 8 bases stayed unmatched. The CDR3 sequence is 15 residues long. Germline lookup yields CDR1 LNHDA and CDR2 SQIVND (reference sequence). The CDR3: CASSIGAGEGYEQYF. CDR3 sequence (DNA): TGTGCCAGTAGTATCGGAGCGGGAGAGGGGTACGAGCAGTACTTC.

The rearrangement links TRBV7-6 to TRBJ1-4; 9 bases are shared with TRBD1. The CDR3 runs 16 residues. The germline gives CDR1 SGHVS, CDR2 FNYEAQ. V trimming: 5 bases; J trimming: 13 bases; junction bases outside the gene matches: 17. CDR3 loop: CASSEGGDRDLNGLFF. The CDR3 region has the DNA TGTGCCAGCAGCGAAGGGGGGGACAGGGATCTCAATGGACTGTTTTTT.

This clone was seen only a few times. The CDR3 bases are TGTGCCATCAGTGGAGACAGAACTCTCCGCTATGGCTACACCTTC. Its protein product is CAISGDRTLRYGYTF. The chain employs TRBV10-3 and TRBJ1-2, with D possibly matching TRBD1 (5 bases). The CDR3 length is 15 residues. The V end lost 4 bases, the J end lost 4 bases, and 16 bases lay between the germline ends. Germline V CDR1 and CDR2: ENHRY, SYGVKD.

The gene calls are TRBV14 and TRBJ2-5, with 7 bases lining up with TRBD1. The J segment lost 1 base and the V segment lost 3 bases, leaving 8 bases of the junction unmatched. Germline CDR1 SGHDN, CDR2 FVKESK. The CDR3 length is 16 residues. DNA of the CDR3: TGTGCCAGCAGCCAGACAGGGTACGGAGCCCAAGAGACCCAGTACTTC. Translating it yields CASSQTGYGAQETQYF.

This chain links TRBV6-6 with TRBJ2-7; D gene uncertain. V was clipped by 5 bases and J by 5 bases, with 7 bases between them. Germline V lookup: CDR1 MNHNY, CDR2 SVGAGI (reference sequence). The CDR3 length is 11 residues. The CDR3 loop is CASSPFDEQYF. DNA of the CDR3: TGTGCCAGCAGTCCATTCGACGAGCAGTACTTC.

The CDR3 spells CASSLFTTSNTGELFF. The CDR3 nucleotides are TGTGCCAGCAGCTTGTTTACTACTTCGAACACCGGGGAGCTGTTTTTT. The chain joins TRBV5-6 to TRBJ2-2, with no clear D. The CDR3 covers 16 residues. Per the germline V gene, CDR1 is SGHDT and CDR2 is YYEEEE. Trimming pared 1 base from V and 0 bases from J, leaving 10 bases between.

This clone was observed a few times. The chain links TRBV10-3 to TRBJ2-1; D may correspond to TRBD1 or TRBD2 (5 bases each). The ends were cut back, 6 bases at V and 7 bases at J, with 13 bases in the middle. Per germline, CDR1 ENHRY and CDR2 SYGVKD. The CDR3 totals 13 residues. CDR3 bases: TGTGCCATCAGGGCCGGGACGGGGAATGAGCAGTTCTTC. It encodes CAIRAGTGNEQFF.

The genes are TRBV6-5 and TRBJ2-5, with 9 bases identical to TRBD2. V lost 0 bases and J lost 2; bases outside the gene matches: 4. The germline gives CDR1 MNHEY, CDR2 SVGAGI. This CDR3 contains 16 residues. CDR3 bases: TGTGCCAGCAGTTACTCGGCGGCGGGGGGGCAAGAGACCCAGTACTTC. Protein product: CASSYSAAGGQETQYF.

The V and J genes are TRBV9 and TRBJ2-5; D is perhaps TRBD2 (5 bases). CDR3 length: 13 residues. V lost 4 bases and J 4 bases, leaving 11 bases between the germline ends. From germline, CDR1 is SGDLS and CDR2 YYNGEE. The CDR3 DNA follows: TGTGCCAGCAGCACCCATGAGGGAGAGACCCAGTACTTC. This codes for CASSTHEGETQYF. The entire variable domain, with the rest obtained from reference TRBV9 and TRBJ2-5, is as follows: DSGVTQTPKHLITATGQRVTLRCSPRSGDLSVYWYQQSLDQGLQFLIQYYNGEERAKGNILERFSAQQFPDLHSELNLSSLELGDSALYFCASSTHEGETQYFGPGTRLLVL.

The V call is TRBV7-2, the J call TRBJ1-1, with TRBD1 identical over 9 bases. Germline V gene sequence: CDR1 SGHTA, CDR2 FQGNSA. V gave up 3 bases and J gave up 6 bases; unmatched junction bases: 8. CDR3 length equals 15 residues. This CDR3 reads CASSFLGTGRPEAFF. In DNA, the CDR3 is TGTGCCAGCAGCTTCCTGGGGACAGGGAGGCCTGAAGCTTTCTTT.

The chain recombines TRBV28 with TRBJ2-1; D is uncertain. This CDR3 comprises 12 residues. Germline V gene data show CDR1 as MDHEN and CDR2 as SYDVKM. V lost 6 bases to trimming and J lost 7 bases, with 10 bases between them. The chain's CDR3 is CASSLTFNEQFF. CDR3 sequence (DNA): TGTGCCAGCAGCCTTACCTTTAATGAGCAGTTCTTC.

The chain combines TRBV19 with TRBJ2-2, with D possibly TRBD1 on 6 matching bases. V shed 5 bases and J shed 5 bases, with 18 bases lying between them. Germline assignment: CDR1 LNHDA and CDR2 SQIVND (reference sequence). The CDR3 totals 16 residues. The CDR3 protein is CASSPIGTIRTGELFF. The CDR3 bases are TGTGCCAGTAGTCCTATAGGGACAATTCGAACCGGGGAGCTGTTTTTT.

J is TRBJ1-2 and V is TRBV4-1, with TRBD1 identical over 9 bases. The CDR3 loop spans 14 amino acids. Germline loops: CDR1 MGHRA, CDR2 YSYEKL. V dropped 4 bases and J dropped 4; count of bases not matched to a gene: 4. CDR3 sequence: CASSPGQGSYGYTF. As DNA, the CDR3 is TGCGCCAGCAGCCCCGGACAGGGGAGCTATGGCTACACCTTC.

The chain combines TRBV19 with TRBJ2-3; 9 bases line up with TRBD2. Germline V gene data show CDR1 as LNHDA and CDR2 as SQIVND (reference sequence). The trim removed 7 bases at V and 5 bases at J, leaving 13 bases unmatched. The CDR3 runs to 16 residues. The CDR3 here is CASIPEGGRAVDTQYF. Here the CDR3 DNA reads TGTGCCAGTATCCCTGAGGGCGGGAGGGCCGTAGATACGCAGTATTTT.

The V and J genes are TRBV7-2 and TRBJ1-1; 7 bases map to TRBD1. This CDR3 contains 15 residues. V gave up 1 base and J gave up 4 bases; unmatched junction bases: 6. Looked up from germline, CDR1 is SGHTA and CDR2 is FQGNSA. The CDR3 spells CASSLGQGGGTEAFF. The CDR3 nucleotides read TGTGCCAGCAGCTTAGGGCAGGGGGGTGGCACTGAAGCTTTCTTT.